The 13 T cell receptor beta chains below all came from one sample that was sequenced in a study of shared clonotypes between healthy human individuals. TCRdb's copy holds only in-frame clones and misses some; the assay was immunoSEQ multiplex PCR. The repertoire holds roughly 590,000 clones, with nearly 97% as singletons. CD45RO-negative cells were positively selected for CCR7, leaving out terminally differentiated effector memory CD45RA+ cells. The sample comprised naive CD8+ T cells sorted from blood. These receptors were collected from a woman in her 30s in good health.

The CDR3 bases are TGTGCCAGTAGTATGGCACTAACCATCACAGATACGCAGTATTTT. It is translated as CASSMALTITDTQYF. V gene TRBV19 combines with J gene TRBJ2-3; D is undetermined. The CDR3 extends over 15 amino acids. Per the germline V gene, CDR1 is LNHDA and CDR2 is SQIVND (reference sequence). V was clipped by 3 bases and J by 2 bases, with 12 bases between them. Full variable domain (outside the CDR3, taken from reference TRBV19 and TRBJ2-3): DGGITQSPKYLFRKEGQNVTLSCEQNLNHDAMYWYRQDPGQGLRLIYYSQIVNDFQKGDIAEGYSVSREKKESFPLTVTSAQKNPTAFYLCASSMALTITDTQYFGPGTRLTVL.

CDR3 nucleotides: TGTGCCAGCAGTCTCGGGACTAGAGACACCGGGGAGCTGTTTTTT. Its protein is CASSLGTRDTGELFF. This chain uses TRBV27 with TRBJ2-2; 8 bases fit TRBD2. The length of the CDR3 is 15 residues. With 5 bases clipped from V and 3 bases from J, the junction kept 5 bases outside the gene matches. Per germline, CDR1 MNHEY and CDR2 SMNVEV (reference sequence).

The chain joins TRBV7-9 to TRBJ1-5, with 7 bases identical to TRBD1. The CDR3 is made up of 14 amino acids. Trimming at V came to 3 bases and at J to 6 bases, leaving 5 bases not matched to a gene. The V gene's germline CDR1 is SEHNR and CDR2 FQNEAQ (reference sequence). DNA of the CDR3: TGTGCCAGCAGCTTTGACCAGGGGGGTCAGCCCCAGCATTTT. It specifies CASSFDQGGQPQHF.

Only one count was recorded for this clone. This sequence joins TRBV13 and TRBJ2-1; D call uncertain. The CDR3 length is 14 residues. V lost 0 bases and J lost 4, with 7 bases in between. Per the germline V gene, CDR1 is PRHDT and CDR2 is FYEKMQ (reference sequence). The CDR3 bases are TGTGCCAGCAGCTTAGGGGCCAGTTACAATGAGCAGTTCTTC. Translation gives CASSLGASYNEQFF.

This clone appeared a single time. The V and J genes are TRBV27 and TRBJ2-5, with TRBD2 matching 8 bases. The CDR3 is made up of 15 amino acids. The junction had 6 bases not matched to a gene; V was cut back by 2 bases and J by 4 bases. Germline V CDR1 and CDR2: MNHEY, SMNVEV (reference sequence). The DNA for the CDR3 is TGTGCCAGCAGTTTAAGCGGGAGCTGGGGAGAGACCCAGTACTTC. Protein: CASSLSGSWGETQYF.

In DNA form, the CDR3 reads TGCAGCGTTAACACTAATGAGCAGTTCTTC. Translation: CSVNTNEQFF. The chain uses TRBV29-1 and TRBJ2-1; D is ambiguous. Germline V gene sequence: CDR1 SQVTM, CDR2 ANQGSEA. Trimming removed 5 bases at V and 7 bases at J, with 6 bases between. The CDR3 totals 10 residues.

The J gene is TRBJ2-5, the V gene TRBV6-5; D not certain. Gene TRBJ2-7 matches the end of the DNA better, so the J call may be wrong. CDR1 and CDR2 (germline): MNHEY, SVGAGI. This CDR3 is built from 14 residues. The CDR3, as DNA: TGTGCCAGCAGTTACGGAAGTTCCACCTACGAGCAGTACTTC. As protein: CASSYGSSTYEQYF.

The genes are TRBV5-4 and TRBJ1-2; TRBD1 matches at 8 bases. The J segment lost 6 bases and the V segment lost 4 bases, leaving 5 bases of the junction unmatched. This CDR3 comprises 13 residues. Germline loops: CDR1 SGHNT, CDR2 YYREEE (reference sequence). The chain's CDR3 is CASSLTGGDGYTF. For the CDR3, the DNA is TGTGCCAGCAGCCTCACAGGGGGAGATGGCTACACCTTC.

The chain uses TRBV27 and TRBJ2-5; 11 nucleotides agree with TRBD2. Germline values: CDR1 MNHEY, CDR2 SMNVEV (reference sequence). Unmatched junction bases numbered 7, after V lost 5 bases and J lost 5 bases. This CDR3 region has 15 residues. The CDR3: CASSIGTSGRETQYF. For the CDR3, the DNA is TGTGCCAGCAGTATCGGGACTAGCGGAAGGGAGACCCAGTACTTC.

Notes on this clone: Other DNA sequences in this sample translate to the same CDR3. The chain is built from TRBV27 and TRBJ2-7; D is ambiguous. CDR3 length equals 13 residues. CDR1 and CDR2 (germline): MNHEY, SMNVEV (reference sequence). V lost 2 bases and J lost 2, with 7 bases in between. The CDR3: CASSLRAAYEQYF. Here the CDR3 DNA reads TGTGCCAGCAGTTTACGGGCTGCCTACGAGCAGTACTTC.

V gene TRBV27 combines with J gene TRBJ2-1, with 7 bases matching TRBD2. CDR1 and CDR2 from the germline V gene are MNHEY and SMNVEV (reference sequence). V lost 4 bases and J lost 4; bases outside the gene matches: 4. This CDR3 is built from 14 residues. The CDR3 here is CASSWRESYNEQFF. The CDR3 DNA follows: TGTGCCAGCAGTTGGCGGGAGAGTTACAATGAGCAGTTCTTC.

The chain links TRBV28 to TRBJ2-7; D possibly corresponds to TRBD1 (6 bases). Trimming pared 4 bases from V and 4 bases from J, leaving 17 bases between. The CDR3 loop spans 15 amino acids. CDR1 MDHEN and CDR2 SYDVKM come from the germline V gene. CDR3 in amino acids: CASSSFQGHKYEQYF. DNA of the CDR3: TGTGCCAGCAGTTCTTTTCAGGGACACAAGTACGAGCAGTACTTC.

V and J are TRBV5-5 and TRBJ2-1, with TRBD2 matching 10 bases. V was clipped by 4 bases and J by 8 bases; unmatched bases: 6. Germline loops: CDR1 SGHKS, CDR2 YYEKEE (reference sequence). There are 14 residues in the CDR3. CDR3 sequence (DNA): TGTGCCAGCAGCGCTAGCGGGAGTACTTATGAGCAGTTCTTC. This sequence encodes CASSASGSTYEQFF.